The next 17 T cell receptor beta chains were all read from a single sample in a study of blood T cells in healthy people across ages. A J-beta primer mix and a sample-barcoded 5' primer were used in a second PCR of roughly 6 to 12 cycles. One entry per CDR3 protein results from TCRdb running MiXCR on the 5' RACE reads. The sample shows about 1.6 million distinct CDR3 sequences, about 31% of them seen only once. Input material: blood. The receptors originated from a woman aged 25 to 39 in good health.

Worth noting for this clonotype: A clone one base away is much larger, so this may be a read error. The chain employs TRBV4-1 and TRBJ2-1, with D maybe TRBD1 (5 bases). The germline V gene encodes CDR1 MGHRA and CDR2 YSYEKL. The V and J ends lost 0 bases and 3 bases respectively, with 9 bases between them. The CDR3 loop spans 15 amino acids. In DNA, the CDR3 is TGCGCCAGCAGCCAAGAGGCAGGGCACTACAATGAGCAGTTCTTC. This gives the protein CASSQEAGHYNEQFF.

This clonotype was detected only a few times. This sequence joins TRBV5-1 and TRBJ1-6, with a weak D call TRBD1 (5 bases). The V gene's germline CDR1 is SGHRS and CDR2 YFSETQ. There are 15 residues in the CDR3. Trimming took 3 bases from V and 5 from J, leaving 12 bases between them. CDR3 sequence: CASSSPGYDNSPLHF. The CDR3 nucleotides read TGCGCCAGCAGCTCTCCAGGGTACGATAATTCACCCCTCCACTTT.

This clonotype was seen ten or more times. V usage is TRBV4-1 and J usage is TRBJ2-5; D might be TRBD1 or TRBD2, each matching 5 bases. CDR3 length equals 13 residues. Germline lookup yields CDR1 MGHRA and CDR2 YSYEKL. V shed 0 bases and J shed 4 bases, with 6 bases lying between them. In DNA, the CDR3 is TGCGCCAGCAGCCAAGACGGGGCAGAGACCCAGTACTTC. Residues: CASSQDGAETQYF.

This clonotype was counted many times. The chain carries TRBV7-8 and TRBJ2-5; D may be TRBD2 (6 bases). The germline V gene has CDR1 SGHVS and CDR2 FQNEAQ. The CDR3 contains 12 residues. V was cut by 7 bases and J by 2 bases, with 8 bases left in between. This chain's CDR3 is CASTRGQETQYF. Here the CDR3 DNA reads TGTGCCAGCACACGGGGGCAAGAGACCCAGTACTTC.

This chain uses TRBV25-1 with TRBJ2-5; unclear D gene. Trimming took off 5 bases at V and 8 bases at J, with 24 bases between the two ends. Germline V CDR1 and CDR2: MGHDK, SYGVNS. The CDR3 is 16 amino acids. The DNA of the CDR3 is TGTGCCAGCAGTCCTCGGCTTGAGAGCCGGGCAGAAACCCAGTACTTC. Its protein is CASSPRLESRAETQYF.

The chain carries TRBV12-3 or TRBV12-4 and TRBJ1-4; D not certain. Trimming removed 6 bases at V and 6 bases at J, with 17 bases between. The CDR3 contains 15 residues. The CDR3 nucleotides read TGTGCCAGCAGCCGCCGGGGAGCCCGTGATGAAAAACTGTTTTTT. Translated, it gives CASSRRGARDEKLFF.

This clonotype was observed at least ten times. V is TRBV7-2 and J is TRBJ2-1; D uncertain. Trimming cost V 5 bases and J 5 bases, with 10 bases left between them. The germline gives CDR1 SGHTA, CDR2 FQGNSA. This CDR3 is built from 13 residues. CDR3: CASSIRLHNEQFF. The DNA of the CDR3 is TGTGCCAGCAGCATAAGACTGCACAATGAGCAGTTCTTC.

The CDR3 here is CASSAHRGGQNTDTQYF. Here the CDR3 DNA reads TGTGCCAGCAGCGCGCATAGGGGTGGGCAGAACACAGATACGCAGTATTTT. This chain uses TRBV9 with TRBJ2-3; D is possibly TRBD1 (5 bases). Trimming removed 3 bases at V and 2 bases at J, with 19 bases between. CDR1 and CDR2 (germline): SGDLS, YYNGEE. This CDR3 comprises 17 residues.

This clonotype has ten or more counts. The chain has TRBV27 and TRBJ2-3; maybe TRBD1 (5 bases). The CDR3 runs to 14 residues. In germline, CDR1 is MNHEY, CDR2 SMNVEV (reference sequence). The V gene lost 2 bases and the J gene lost 2 bases, with 8 bases spanning the gap. CDR3 nucleotide sequence: TGTGCCAGCAGTTTAGGGGCTCTCACAGATACGCAGTATTTT. Its protein product is CASSLGALTDTQYF.

This chain links TRBV7-9 with TRBJ2-1; tentatively, D is TRBD2 (7 bases). Germline-derived CDR1 and CDR2 are SEHNR and FQNEAQ (reference sequence). Trimming took 5 bases from V and 13 from J, leaving 18 bases between them. CDR3 length: 13 amino acids. Here the CDR3 reads CASSPRGGVIQFF. The CDR3 DNA follows: TGTGCCAGCAGCCCGAGGGGGGGGGTTATACAGTTCTTC.

There are a few counts of this clonotype. The chain has TRBV7-9 and TRBJ2-7; D is unclear. Trimming removed 2 bases from V and 7 bases from J, with 9 bases in between. This CDR3 contains 12 residues. Germline lookup yields CDR1 SEHNR and CDR2 FQNEAQ (reference sequence). Here the CDR3 DNA reads TGTGCCAGCAGCTTAAGGAGCGCTGAGCAGTACTTC. Protein product: CASSLRSAEQYF.

This clonotype came up a few times. This chain joins TRBV3-1 and TRBJ1-1; D possibly corresponds to TRBD1 (5 bases). The CDR3 consists of 16 residues. The V and J ends lost 1 base and 1 base respectively, with 13 bases between them. Germline CDR1 and CDR2: LGHDT and YNNKEL (reference sequence). The CDR3 loop is CASSQGQLLTNTEAFF. The CDR3 DNA reads TGTGCCAGCAGCCAAGGACAGTTACTTACGAACACTGAAGCTTTCTTT.

This clonotype occurred many times. This chain joins TRBV6-2 or TRBV6-3 and TRBJ2-7; TRBD2 matches at 7 bases. Germline V gene sequence: CDR1 MNHEY, CDR2 SVGEGT. V dropped 10 bases and J dropped 3; count of bases not matched to a gene: 6. This CDR3 comprises 12 residues. The CDR3 DNA reads TGTGCCACTGGGGGAGGGCTCTACGAGCAGTACTTC. Its protein is CATGGGLYEQYF.

This clonotype was observed a single time. A much larger clone differs from this one at a single base, so this may be a read error. V and J are TRBV12-3 or TRBV12-4 and TRBJ1-2; D remains unclear. The CDR3 loop spans 13 amino acids. CDR3 DNA: TGTGCCGGCAGTCCCGTGAGGCTTCGCGGCTACACCTTC. Translated: CAGSPVRLRGYTF.

The chain joins TRBV9 to TRBJ2-3; D gene uncertain. V was shortened by 0 bases and J by 0 bases, with 5 bases between the two germline ends. CDR1 is SGDLS and CDR2 is YYNGEE in the germline V gene. This CDR3 is 14 amino acids long. This CDR3 is CASSVGVSTDTQYF. The DNA of the CDR3 is TGTGCCAGCAGCGTAGGAGTAAGCACAGATACGCAGTATTTT.

The chain combines TRBV9 with TRBJ1-1; D gene ambiguous. V was pared by 6 bases and J by 3 bases, with 15 bases between. Germline-derived CDR1 and CDR2 are SGDLS and YYNGEE. The CDR3 runs to 14 residues. The CDR3 sequence is CASNQNSMDTEAFF. In DNA form, the CDR3 reads TGTGCCAGCAACCAAAATTCGATGGACACTGAAGCTTTCTTT.

This clonotype has ten or more counts. The genes are TRBV4-1 and TRBJ2-3; no clear D. Trimming shortened V by 6 bases and J by 1 base, and 14 bases separated the two germline ends. Looked up from germline, CDR1 is MGHRA and CDR2 is YSYEKL. There are 15 residues in the CDR3. The CDR3 DNA reads TGCGCCAGCAGTCCTGAGAGCGAAGGCACAGATACGCAGTATTTT. Encoded protein: CASSPESEGTDTQYF.